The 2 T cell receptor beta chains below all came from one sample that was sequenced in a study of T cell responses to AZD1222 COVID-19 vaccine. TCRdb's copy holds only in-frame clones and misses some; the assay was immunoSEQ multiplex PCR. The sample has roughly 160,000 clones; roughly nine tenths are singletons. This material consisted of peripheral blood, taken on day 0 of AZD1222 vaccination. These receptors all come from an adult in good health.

As DNA, the CDR3 is TGTGCCAGCAGCGCTCAGCTAGCGGGAGTCGACAATGAGCAGTTCTTC. Its protein is CASSAQLAGVDNEQFF. The chain employs TRBV9 and TRBJ2-1, with 10 nucleotides matching TRBD2. Germline V lookup: CDR1 SGDLS, CDR2 YYNGEE. The CDR3 spans 16 residues. J lost 5 bases, V lost 3 bases, and 8 bases had no gene match. The variable domain in full, completed from reference TRBV9 and TRBJ2-1, reads DSGVTQTPKHLITATGQRVTLRCSPRSGDLSVYWYQQSLDQGLQFLIQYYNGEERAKGNILERFSAQQFPDLHSELNLSSLELGDSALYFCASSAQLAGVDNEQFFGPGTRLTVL.

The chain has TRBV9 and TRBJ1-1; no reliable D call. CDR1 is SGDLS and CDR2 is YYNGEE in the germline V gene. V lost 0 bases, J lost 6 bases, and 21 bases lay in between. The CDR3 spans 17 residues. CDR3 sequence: CASSVGSGTVGSAEAFF. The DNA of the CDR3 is TGTGCCAGCAGCGTAGGTTCGGGAACAGTAGGGTCAGCTGAAGCTTTCTTT.